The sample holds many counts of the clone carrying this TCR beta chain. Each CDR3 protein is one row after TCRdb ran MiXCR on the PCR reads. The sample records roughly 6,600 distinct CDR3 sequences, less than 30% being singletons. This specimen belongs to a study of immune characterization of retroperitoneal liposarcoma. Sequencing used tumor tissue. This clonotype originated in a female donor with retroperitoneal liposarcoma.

In DNA form, the CDR3 reads TGTGCCAGCAGCTTAGAACAGTACACTGAAGCTTTCTTT. Protein sequence: CASSLEQYTEAFF. V usage is TRBV7-8 and J usage is TRBJ1-1; D not resolved. Germline CDR1 is SGHVS and CDR2 is FQNEAQ. The CDR3 covers 13 residues. The V end lost 1 base, the J end lost 3 bases, and 6 bases lay between the germline ends.